A selection of T cell receptor beta chains follows, all from one sample in a study of T cell responses to AZD1222 COVID-19 vaccine. The table came from immunoSEQ multiplex PCR; TCRdb's copy has only in-frame clones and leaves some out. In the table there are about 110,000 clones, approximately 96% of which are singletons. The material sequenced was peripheral blood, taken on day 0 of AZD1222 vaccination. These receptor sequences come from an adult in good health. Each CDR3 is given with its conserved first and last residue. Fields, in order: J gene, clone size, V gene, D gene, CDR3 DNA, CDR3 protein. D genes are given only for firm matches. Clone size is stated in some rows and not others, as once, few, many or a class when expanded.

>TRBJ1-2|.|TRBV7-9|.
TGTGCCAGCAGCTTTATGGGGGTATCTAACTATGGCTACACCTTC
CASSFMGVSNYGYTF
>TRBJ1-1|few|TRBV28|TRBD1
TGTGCCAGCAGTTTCTCCCACGACAGGGTCGACACTGAAGCTTTCTTT
CASSFSHDRVDTEAFF
>TRBJ2-7|.|TRBV10-1|.
TGCGCCAGCAGTAACGGGAACTCCTACGAGCAGTACTTC
CASSNGNSYEQYF
>TRBJ2-2|.|TRBV15|.
TGTGCCACCAGCAGAGATCAGAACACCGGGGAGCTGTTTTTT
CATSRDQNTGELFF
>TRBJ1-5|once|TRBV6-1|.
TGTGCCAGCAGTGAACTCCACAGTCAGCCCCAGCATTTT
CASSELHSQPQHF
>TRBJ2-1|.|TRBV5-6|.
TGTGCCAGCAGCTTGGCCAGGGCGAAGGACAATGAGCAGTTCTTC
CASSLARAKDNEQFF
>TRBJ1-2|.|TRBV7-2|.
TGTGCCAGCAGCTTAGGTCCCTTGGGGGGCTACACCTTC
CASSLGPLGGYTF
>TRBJ1-5|.|TRBV6-6|.
TGTGCCACAAGACGGGGGGCCGCTGCGAATCAGCCCCAGCATTTT
CATRRGAAANQPQHF
>TRBJ1-2|.|TRBV3-1/TRBV3-2|.
TGTGCCAGCAGTCAAGCAGTGAACTATGGCTACACCTTC
CASSQAVNYGYTF
>TRBJ1-2|.|TRBV28|.
TGTGCCAGCAGTTTACCCGGACAGAACTATGGCTACACCTTC
CASSLPGQNYGYTF
>TRBJ1-1|.|TRBV10-3|.
TGTGCCATCAGTGACCCGCAGGGGAACACTGAAGCTTTCTTT
CAISDPQGNTEAFF
>TRBJ2-3|.|TRBV5-1|.
TGCGCCAGCAATTTCGGGAGCACAGATACGCAGTATTTT
CASNFGSTDTQYF
>TRBJ1-2|few|TRBV4-1|TRBD1
TGCGCCAGCAGCCAATCCCCAGGGGGCGGTAATGGCTACACCTTC
CASSQSPGGGNGYTF
>TRBJ1-2|.|TRBV29-1|TRBD1
TGCAGCGTTGTCGGGACAGTAGATGGCTACACCTTC
CSVVGTVDGYTF
>TRBJ2-2|.|TRBV28|TRBD2
TGTGCCAGCAGAGGTAGCGGGGGGAACACCGGGGAGCTGTTTTTT
CASRGSGGNTGELFF
>TRBJ1-1|.|TRBV18|.
TGTGCCAGCTCACCCCAGGGTGGTGAAGCTTTCTTT
CASSPQGGEAFF
>TRBJ1-2|.|TRBV5-6|.
TGTGCCAGCAGCTTGAAGGGCAGGCCGCCTTATAAAGGCTACACCTTC
CASSLKGRPPYKGYTF
>TRBJ2-7|.|TRBV12-3/TRBV12-4|.
TGTGCCAGCAGTACGACAGGCCACGAGCAGTACTTC
CASSTTGHEQYF
>TRBJ1-5|.|TRBV12-5|.
TGTGCTAGTTCTGTTTGGGGTTTAGTAGGCAGTGTAAGCAATCAGCCCCAGCATTTT
CASSVWGLVGSVSNQPQHF
>TRBJ1-2|once|TRBV6-1|TRBD1
TGTGCCAGCAGTGAGACAGGGAGTTTTAACTATGGCTACACCTTC
CASSETGSFNYGYTF
>TRBJ1-5|.|TRBV19|.
TGTGCCAGTAGTATAGACCCAGGTTATAGCAATCAGCCCCAGCATTTT
CASSIDPGYSNQPQHF
>TRBJ2-1|.|TRBV12-3/TRBV12-4|.
TGTGCCAGCAGTTTTTCCGATGAGCAGTTCTTC
CASSFSDEQFF
>TRBJ1-5|once|TRBV11-2|.
TGTGCCAGCAGCTCAAATCCGGGACCTCCTAGGGTCCAGCATTTT
CASSSNPGPPRVQHF
>TRBJ1-2|once|TRBV28|.
TGTGCCAGCACGTCGGACAGACTCGCAGCTAACTATGGCTACACCTTC
CASTSDRLAANYGYTF
>TRBJ2-4|once|TRBV28|TRBD2
TGTGCCAGCAGCATAGCGCTAGCGGGATTTTGGGCCAAAAACATTCAGTACTTC
CASSIALAGFWAKNIQYF
>TRBJ1-3|.|TRBV5-1|.
TGCGCCAGCAGCTTTGGGAACACCATATATTTT
CASSFGNTIYF
>TRBJ2-7|.|TRBV27|.
TGTGCCAGCAGTTTAACCACTCCCTACGAGCAGTACTTC
CASSLTTPYEQYF
>TRBJ1-4|.|TRBV12-3/TRBV12-4|TRBD1
TGTGCCAGCCGACGACAGGGTAATGAAAAACTGTTTTTT
CASRRQGNEKLFF
>TRBJ1-1|once|TRBV20-1|.
TGCAGTGCTGGTGGGAGTCGGCACACTGAAGCTTTCTTT
CSAGGSRHTEAFF
>TRBJ2-1|few|TRBV5-4|.
TGTGCCAGCAGCTTGAACTGGGCCCGAGGTAATGAGCAGTTCTTC
CASSLNWARGNEQFF
>TRBJ2-7|.|TRBV7-6|.
TGTGCCAGCAGCGTACAGGAGTCCTACGAGCAGTACTTC
CASSVQESYEQYF
>TRBJ2-7|.|TRBV14|TRBD1
TGTGCCAGCAGCCAAGAAGGGACAGGCTACGAGCAGTACTTC
CASSQEGTGYEQYF
>TRBJ1-2|.|TRBV29-1|.
TGCAGCGTTCTATGGAGCAGGGTCGGGTATGGCTACACCTTC
CSVLWSRVGYGYTF
>TRBJ1-2|.|TRBV5-4|.
TGTGCCAGCAGCTTACAGCTAAGCTATGGCTACACCTTC
CASSLQLSYGYTF
>TRBJ1-6|.|TRBV27|.
TGTGCCAGCAGTTTCCAAACGGACCTCGATGCTCCCCTCCACTTT
CASSFQTDLDAPLHF
>TRBJ1-1|few|TRBV4-1|.
TGCGCCAGCAGCCAATCCGGCAGGTACACTGAAGCTTTCTTT
CASSQSGRYTEAFF
>TRBJ1-4|few|TRBV28|TRBD1
TGTGCCATCTCCGGACAGGTGCGGGAAAAACTGTTTTTT
CAISGQVREKLFF
>TRBJ1-5|.|TRBV6-1|.
TGTGCCAGCAGTGAAGGTGACAGAAGCAATCAGCCCCAGCATTTT
CASSEGDRSNQPQHF
>TRBJ2-5|.|TRBV13|.
TGTGCCAGCAGCTTAGGCCTATTTGAGGGGGGAATGGAGACCCAGTACTTC
CASSLGLFEGGMETQYF
>TRBJ1-1|.|TRBV2|TRBD1
TGTGCCAGCAGGGGGACAGGGGTAAACACTGAAGCTTTCTTT
CASRGTGVNTEAFF